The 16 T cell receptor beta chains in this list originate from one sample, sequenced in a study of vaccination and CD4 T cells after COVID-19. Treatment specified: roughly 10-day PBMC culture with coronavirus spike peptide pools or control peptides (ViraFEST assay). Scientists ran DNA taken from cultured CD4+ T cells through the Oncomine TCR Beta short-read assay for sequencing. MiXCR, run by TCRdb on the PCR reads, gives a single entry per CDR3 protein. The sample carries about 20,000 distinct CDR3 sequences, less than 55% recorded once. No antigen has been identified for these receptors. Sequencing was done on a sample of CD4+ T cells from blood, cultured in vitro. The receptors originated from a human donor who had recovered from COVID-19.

The CDR3 DNA follows: TGTGCCAGCAGCTTTGGGTCTTCCACAGATACGCAGTATTTT. It codes for CASSFGSSTDTQYF. The V call is TRBV11-2, the J call TRBJ2-3; D remains ambiguous. The CDR3 has 14 amino acids. Germline V gene lookup returns CDR1 SGHAT and CDR2 FQNNGV. The V gene lost 3 bases and the J gene lost 2 bases, with 9 bases spanning the gap.

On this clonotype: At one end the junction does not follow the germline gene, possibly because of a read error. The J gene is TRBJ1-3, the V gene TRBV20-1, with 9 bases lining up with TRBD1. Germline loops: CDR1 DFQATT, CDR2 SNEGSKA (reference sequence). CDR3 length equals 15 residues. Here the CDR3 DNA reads TGCAGTGCGGCCTCACAGGGGGCATCTGGAAACACCATATGTTTT. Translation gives CSAASQGASGNTICF.

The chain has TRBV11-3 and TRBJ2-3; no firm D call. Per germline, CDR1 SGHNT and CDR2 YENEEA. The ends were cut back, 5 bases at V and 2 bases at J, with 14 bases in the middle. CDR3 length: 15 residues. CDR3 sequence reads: CASSPYEALTDTQYF. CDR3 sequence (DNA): TGTGCCAGCAGCCCCTATGAGGCCCTCACAGATACGCAGTATTTT.

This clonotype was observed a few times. CDR3 sequence: CASSSSSTDTQYF. The CDR3 DNA follows: TGTGCCAGTAGTTCGTCTAGCACAGATACGCAGTATTTT. V and J are TRBV19 and TRBJ2-3; D unclear. Germline-derived CDR1 and CDR2 are LNHDA and SQIVND (reference sequence). Trimming shortened V by 5 bases and J by 0 bases, and 6 bases separated the two germline ends. There are 13 residues in the CDR3.

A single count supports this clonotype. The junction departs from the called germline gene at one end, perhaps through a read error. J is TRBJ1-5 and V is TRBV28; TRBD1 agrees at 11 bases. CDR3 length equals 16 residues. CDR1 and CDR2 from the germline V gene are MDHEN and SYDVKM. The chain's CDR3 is CASSGDRGSSSQPQHF. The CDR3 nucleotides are TGTGCCAGCAGCGGGGACAGGGGGAGTAGCAGTCAGCCCCAGCATTTT.

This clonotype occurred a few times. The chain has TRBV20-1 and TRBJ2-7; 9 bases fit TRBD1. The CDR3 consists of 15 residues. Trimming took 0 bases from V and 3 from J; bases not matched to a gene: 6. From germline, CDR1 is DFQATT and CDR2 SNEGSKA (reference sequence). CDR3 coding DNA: TGCAGTGCTAGAGATCCAGGGACAGGGAGCTACGAGCAGTACTTC. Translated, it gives CSARDPGTGSYEQYF.

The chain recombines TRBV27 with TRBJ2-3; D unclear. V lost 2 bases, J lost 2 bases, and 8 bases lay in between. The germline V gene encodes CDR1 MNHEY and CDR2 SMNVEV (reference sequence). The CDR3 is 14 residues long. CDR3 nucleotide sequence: TGTGCCAGCAGTTTACAACGGGCCACAGATACGCAGTATTTT. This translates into CASSLQRATDTQYF.

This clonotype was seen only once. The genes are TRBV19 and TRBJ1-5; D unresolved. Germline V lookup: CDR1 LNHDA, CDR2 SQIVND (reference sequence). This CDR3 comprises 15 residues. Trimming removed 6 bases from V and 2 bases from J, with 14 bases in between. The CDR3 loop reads CASRPGSLGNQPQHF. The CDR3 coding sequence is TGTGCCAGTAGGCCCGGGTCTCTGGGCAATCAGCCCCAGCATTTT.

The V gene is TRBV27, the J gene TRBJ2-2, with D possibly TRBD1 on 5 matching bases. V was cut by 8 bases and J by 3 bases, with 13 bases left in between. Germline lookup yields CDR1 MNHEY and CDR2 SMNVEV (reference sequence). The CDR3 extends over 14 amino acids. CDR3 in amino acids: CASGADLYTGELFF. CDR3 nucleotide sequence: TGTGCCAGCGGGGCGGACCTATACACCGGGGAGCTGTTTTTT.

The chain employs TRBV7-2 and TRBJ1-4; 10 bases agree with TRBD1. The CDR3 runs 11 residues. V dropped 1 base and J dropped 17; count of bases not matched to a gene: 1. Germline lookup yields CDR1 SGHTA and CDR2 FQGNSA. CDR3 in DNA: TGTGCCAGCAGCTTAGGACAGGGGGCTTTTTTT. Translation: CASSLGQGAFF. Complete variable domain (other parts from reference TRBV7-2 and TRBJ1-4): GAGVSQSPSNKVTEKGKDVELRCDPISGHTALYWYRQSLGQGLEFLIYFQGNSAPDKSGLPSDRFSAERTGGSVSTLTIQRTQQEDSAVYLCASSLGQGAFFGSGTQLSVL.

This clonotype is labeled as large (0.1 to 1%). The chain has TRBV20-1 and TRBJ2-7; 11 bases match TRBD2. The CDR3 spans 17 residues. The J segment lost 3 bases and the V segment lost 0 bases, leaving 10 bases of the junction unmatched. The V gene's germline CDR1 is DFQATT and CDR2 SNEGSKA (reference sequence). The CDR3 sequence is CSARDLGTSGAYYEQYF. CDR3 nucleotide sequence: TGCAGTGCTAGAGACTTAGGGACTAGCGGCGCCTACTACGAGCAGTACTTC.

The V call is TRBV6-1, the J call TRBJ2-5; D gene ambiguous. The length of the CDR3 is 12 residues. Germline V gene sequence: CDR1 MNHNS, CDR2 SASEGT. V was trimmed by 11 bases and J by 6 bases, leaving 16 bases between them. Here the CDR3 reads CASGPAMQTQYF. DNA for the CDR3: TGTGCCTCCGGGCCGGCGATGCAGACCCAGTACTTC.

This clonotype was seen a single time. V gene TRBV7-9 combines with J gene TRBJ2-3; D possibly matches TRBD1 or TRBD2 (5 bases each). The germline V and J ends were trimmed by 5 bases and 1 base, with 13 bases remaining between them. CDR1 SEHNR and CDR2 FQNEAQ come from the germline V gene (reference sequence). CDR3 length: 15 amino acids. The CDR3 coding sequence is TGTGCCAGCAGCCCTTTTCGGGACGGCACAGATACGCAGTATTTT. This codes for CASSPFRDGTDTQYF.

The CDR3 DNA sequence: TGCGCCAGCAGCACCCAGGGGGCAAATACGCAGTATTTT. Translation gives CASSTQGANTQYF. The chain carries TRBV5-1 and TRBJ2-3; TRBD1 matches at 8 bases. The CDR3 is made up of 13 amino acids. Germline V CDR1 and CDR2: SGHRS, YFSETQ. J was trimmed by 7 bases and V by 4 bases; bases with no gene match: 5.

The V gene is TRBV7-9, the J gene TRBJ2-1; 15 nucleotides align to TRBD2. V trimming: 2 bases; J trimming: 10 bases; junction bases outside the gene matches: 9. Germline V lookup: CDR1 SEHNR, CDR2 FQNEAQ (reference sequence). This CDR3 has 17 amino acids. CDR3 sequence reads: CASSLRTSGRVPGEQFF. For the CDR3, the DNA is TGTGCCAGCAGCTTAAGGACTAGCGGGAGGGTGCCGGGCGAGCAGTTCTTC.

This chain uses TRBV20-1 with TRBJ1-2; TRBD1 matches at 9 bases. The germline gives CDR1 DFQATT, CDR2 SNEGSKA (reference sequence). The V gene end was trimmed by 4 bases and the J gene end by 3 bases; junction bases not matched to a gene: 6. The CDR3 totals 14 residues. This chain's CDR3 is CSATYRGLDYGYTF. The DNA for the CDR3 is TGCAGTGCTACTTACAGGGGGCTGGACTATGGCTACACCTTC.